The T cell receptor (beta chain) under discussion was sequenced for a study of T cells in Graves' hyperthyroidism and ophthalmopathy (dated by TCRdb to between 2019 and 2020). Background for the entire study: Peripheral blood samples were taken at initial diagnosis, before any treatment was given. A discovery cohort of about 96 patients, roughly 40 with Graves' ophthalmopathy and 55 to 60 with stable Graves' hyperthyroidism, was used to find distinguishing TCR V-J signatures. In six Graves' hyperthyroidism patients, the study also compared T-cell repertoires from thyroid tissue with T-cell repertoires from blood. Prospective prediction of ophthalmopathy was tested in an independent validation cohort of approximately 18 hyperthyroidism patients and 17 patients who later progressed to ophthalmopathy. The 100 discovery patients were divided at random into training and test sets in a 7:3 ratio. After blood sampling, hyperthyroidism patients were treated with methimazole at a starting dose of 30 mg daily, and ophthalmopathy patients were treated with high-dose intravenous methylprednisolone. The paper describes TCR Vbeta CDR3 sequencing of about 140 peripheral blood samples, made up of around 41 ophthalmopathy patients, around 73 hyperthyroidism patients and roughly 17 progressor patients.

TCR beta CDR3 regions were amplified from RNA transcripts. For the first round of RT-PCR on the TCR CDR3, the HTBI primer set was used together with the Qiagen OneStep RT-PCR kit. Libraries were constructed in a second round of multiplex PCR, after which size selection and purification were performed. The libraries were sequenced on an Illumina HiSeq2000 using paired-end 100 bp reads. Regarding the original processing steps: SOAPnuke was used to process the raw data, removing reads that contained adapters or uncalled bases, had a mean Phred below 15, or lacked an exact match to the constant primer or identifier. COPE v1.2.5 was used to merge high-quality paired reads, and clonotypes were defined as unique nucleotide sequences. MiTCR v1.1 was used to align clonotypes to the IMGT TRBV, TRBD and TRBJ reference segments. The analysis included only V-J combinations with a frequency above 0.0001, which together covered 99% to 99.2% of the repertoires. The TCS score was defined as the ratio of F50 (clonal expansion) to E x V (chaos), calculated using BLOSUM62-based TCRdist between CDR3 peptides within each V-J. Welch's t-statistics and random forest reduced 514 V-J features to 13, which were used in a naive Bayes classifier (R e1071). TCRdb reran the public reads through fastp at Q25 and MiXCR, keeping productive beta chains. Under each unique CDR3 protein, matching rows form one entry showing the most common genes and DNA. TCRdb, rather than the study authors, made the V and J calls. In this sample the table shows 400,000 to 550,000 distinct CDR3 sequences, about an eighth of which occur a single time. The ten biggest clones cover over 15% of the sample.

This clonotype has at least ten counts. Its antigen is not yet known. One base away there is no much larger clone; base qualities are not given. Graves' hyperthyroidism was defined as stable when no progression to ophthalmopathy occurred over 18 months of follow-up. Hyperthyroidism patients were aged 18 to 65 years and newly diagnosed, with disease duration of less than 2 months. Any patient with an uncontrolled infection, another autoimmune disease, pregnancy or lactation was excluded. Diagnoses relied on clinical symptoms, serum thyroxine and TRAb, thyroid ultrasound and orbital computed tomography. PBMCs were separated from under 12 ml of fresh peripheral blood using Ficoll-Paque density gradient centrifugation. Trizol reagent was used to extract total RNA, and RNA quality was then checked on an Agilent 2100 Bioanalyzer. CDR1 KGHSH and CDR2 LQKENI are derived from the germline V gene. V loses 0 bases, J loses 1 base, and the germline ends lie 10 bases apart. The CDR3 sequence holds 16 residues, the cysteine and phenylalanine included. Just the 48-base CDR3 DNA is kept, in frame starting at base 1.

Results the study describes overall, beyond this receptor: A 13 V-J signature model separated ophthalmopathy from stable hyperthyroidism, with about 88% sensitivity and roughly 82% specificity in cross-validation and 80%/75% in testing. Sample size was not statistically predetermined, and blinding of investigators to group allocation was not performed. In validation, the model predicted progression to ophthalmopathy a median of about 6 months before onset, with about 71% sensitivity and just under 75% specificity. Blood samples also contained most of the expanded thyroid clonotypes (frequency above 0.001), which suggests that blood repertoires may reflect thyroid immune responses.

The specimen was blood. The chain is made from TRBV18 and TRBJ1-5; the D gene cannot be resolved reliably. The clonotype originates from a woman younger than 30 with Graves' hyperthyroidism. The bases are TGTGCCAGCTCACCACCGGGAGGGAACAGCAATCAGCCCCAGCATTTT. Translated, this gives CASSPPGGNSNQPQHF.